This is a list of T cell receptor beta chains from one sample in a study of T cell repertoires in cytomegalovirus infection. TCRdb called the reads again in MiXCR, with one record for every CDR3 protein. The sample lists 44,000 or so distinct CDR3 sequences; over 20% were seen once. These receptors are not linked to any known antigen. The source was CD8+ T cells from cultured PBMCs, collected from culture after CMV antigen stimulation. Receptors originate from a human donor in good health (CMV status not recorded). Some clones in this sample may be carry-over from other donors' samples. Both conserved end residues are part of each CDR3. D genes are given only for firm matches. The size entry is marked missing in some rows and otherwise reads once, few, many or a size class.

d_call: NA
clone_size: few
j_call: TRBJ2-3
v_call: TRBV6-2/TRBV6-3
cdr3_nt: TGTGCCAGCAGTTACGGGACAGATACGCAGTATTTT
cdr3_aa: CASSYGTDTQYF

d_call: TRBD2
clone_size: NA
j_call: TRBJ2-7
v_call: TRBV7-2
cdr3_nt: TGTGCCAGCAGCTCGCGGACTAGCGGGGGGCCGACCCGTTACGAGCAGTACTTC
cdr3_aa: CASSSRTSGGPTRYEQYF

d_call: TRBD2
clone_size: NA
j_call: TRBJ2-2
v_call: TRBV6-5
cdr3_nt: TGTGCCAGCAGTACACGTAGCACGGGACTAGCGGAAACTTACACCGGGGAGCTGTTTTTT
cdr3_aa: CASSTRSTGLAETYTGELFF

d_call: NA
clone_size: NA
j_call: TRBJ2-5
v_call: TRBV12-3/TRBV12-4
cdr3_nt: TGTGCCAGCAGTTTAGCGGGGATTACCCAAGAGACCCAGTACTTC
cdr3_aa: CASSLAGITQETQYF

d_call: NA
clone_size: NA
j_call: TRBJ2-7
v_call: TRBV7-9
cdr3_nt: TGTGCCAGCAGCCGCTCCTACGAGCAGTACTTC
cdr3_aa: CASSRSYEQYF

d_call: NA
clone_size: few
j_call: TRBJ1-3
v_call: TRBV7-6
cdr3_nt: TGTGCCAGCAGCCTGGGGGGACTAATCTCTGGAAACACCATATATTTT
cdr3_aa: CASSLGGLISGNTIYF

d_call: NA
clone_size: many
j_call: TRBJ2-1
v_call: TRBV6-2/TRBV6-3
cdr3_nt: TGTGCCAGCAGTTACCCCTTAGGGACAAAGCGAGATGAGCAGTTCTTC
cdr3_aa: CASSYPLGTKRDEQFF

d_call: NA
clone_size: few
j_call: TRBJ2-5
v_call: TRBV5-8
cdr3_nt: TGTGCCAGCAGCTTGGGGGAACGGATGGGAGAGACCCAGTACTTC
cdr3_aa: CASSLGERMGETQYF

d_call: NA
clone_size: NA
j_call: TRBJ2-7
v_call: TRBV6-1
cdr3_nt: TGTGCCAGCAGTAACCGGGACAAATACGAGCAGTACTTC
cdr3_aa: CASSNRDKYEQYF

d_call: TRBD1
clone_size: few
j_call: TRBJ1-5
v_call: TRBV7-2
cdr3_nt: TGTGCCAGCAGCCAGGGGGGTGCCCATCAGCCCCAGCATTTT
cdr3_aa: CASSQGGAHQPQHF

d_call: TRBD2
clone_size: NA
j_call: TRBJ2-7
v_call: TRBV3-1
cdr3_nt: TGTGCCAGCAGCCACCGAGCGGGGGCCACAACCGGGGACGAGCAGTACTTC
cdr3_aa: CASSHRAGATTGDEQYF

d_call: TRBD2
clone_size: NA
j_call: TRBJ2-2
v_call: TRBV11-2
cdr3_nt: TGTGCCAGCAGCTTCTCAGGACTAGCGGGTTCTACCGGGGAGCTGTTTTTT
cdr3_aa: CASSFSGLAGSTGELFF

d_call: TRBD2
clone_size: few
j_call: TRBJ2-1
v_call: TRBV7-2
cdr3_nt: TGTGCCAGCAGCTACAGCGGGAGTTCTGGCAATGAGCAGTTCTTC
cdr3_aa: CASSYSGSSGNEQFF